The rows below give T cell receptor beta chains drawn from one sample of a study of spatial heterogeneity in lung cancer. TCRdb reprocessed the 5' RACE reads via MiXCR and lists one record per CDR3 protein. This table holds roughly 21,000 distinct CDR3 sequences, approximately 3.3% found once. This sample comprised PBMCs, obtained at surgery. Receptors originate from a female donor with early-stage non-small cell lung cancer. The CDR3 runs from the conserved cysteine through the conserved F or W. A D gene is named only where the DNA matches it firmly. Some rows have no size entry. The others give once, few or many, or a class for an expanded clone.

J,V,size,length,D,DNA,CDR3
TRBJ2-5,TRBV5-1,many,17,TRBD1,TGCGCCAGCAGCTTGAATGCTTTAGGGGGCGGCCAAGAGACCCAGTACTTC,CASSLNALGGGQETQYF
TRBJ2-4,TRBV5-4,-,18,TRBD2,TGTGCCAGCAGCTTGAAAATTGGCGCGGGAGGGCCCAAAAACATTCAGTACTTC,CASSLKIGAGGPKNIQYF
TRBJ2-7,TRBV6-1,few,16,-,TGTGCCAGCAGCGACTCTGCTTTTGTGGTGAAATACGAGCAGTACTTC,CASSDSAFVVKYEQYF
TRBJ2-3,TRBV6-5,many,15,-,TGTGCCAGCAGACGTATCTCCTCGGACACAGATACGCAGTATTTT,CASRRISSDTDTQYF
TRBJ2-1,TRBV6-2/TRBV6-3,many,13,-,TGTGCCACCTATAGCGGAGTCCGGGGTGAGCAGTTCTTC,CATYSGVRGEQFF
TRBJ2-5,TRBV4-1,many,16,-,TGCGCCAGCAGCCAATCCCCGGTGGCAGGGCCCGAGACCCAGTACTTC,CASSQSPVAGPETQYF
TRBJ2-3,TRBV5-6,many,18,TRBD2,TGTGCCAGCAGCTTGACGGGACTAGCGGGAACTAGCACAGATACGCAGTATTTT,CASSLTGLAGTSTDTQYF
TRBJ2-1,TRBV7-3,many,14,-,TGTGCCAGCAGCTTCGACAGCCGGAACAATGAGCAGTTCTTC,CASSFDSRNNEQFF
TRBJ2-3,TRBV29-1,many,15,TRBD2,TGCAGCGTTGAGTCGGCTAGCGGTTTATGGGATACGCAGTATTTT,CSVESASGLWDTQYF
TRBJ2-2,TRBV7-8,many,14,TRBD2,TGTGCCAGCAGTTTCAAGCGGGGCACCGGGGAGCTGTTTTTT,CASSFKRGTGELFF
TRBJ2-1,TRBV27,many,17,-,TGTGCCAGCAGTCCCTCGGACTACTCGAAGACCAACAATGAGCAGTTCTTC,CASSPSDYSKTNNEQFF
TRBJ2-2,TRBV23-1,many,16,-,TGCGCCAGCAAGGGTCCGGGGCGGGAAAAGACCGGGGAGCTGTTTTTT,CASKGPGREKTGELFF
TRBJ1-2,TRBV3-1,many,12,-,TGTGCCAGCAGCCAGGCTCTCGGGGGCTACACCTTC,CASSQALGGYTF
TRBJ2-1,TRBV24-1,many,16,TRBD2,TGTGCCACCAGTGTGCTTAGCGGGAGCTCCTACAATGAGCAGTTCTTC,CATSVLSGSSYNEQFF
TRBJ2-1,TRBV2,few,14,TRBD2,TGTGCCAGCGCCGGGACTAGTAACTACAATGAGCAGTTCTTC,CASAGTSNYNEQFF
TRBJ1-6,TRBV5-1,many,15,TRBD1,TGCGCCAGCAGCTTCCGGGACAGGGAGAATTCACCCCTCCACTTT,CASSFRDRENSPLHF
TRBJ2-1,TRBV3-1,many,15,TRBD2,TGTGCCAGCAGCCCTACTAGCGGGGCCTACAATGAGCAGTTCTTC,CASSPTSGAYNEQFF
TRBJ2-7,TRBV11-2,many,14,TRBD1,TGTGCCAGCAGCTTCAGGGGGTCTTTCTACGAGCAGTACTTC,CASSFRGSFYEQYF
TRBJ2-2,TRBV20-1,many,16,-,TGCAGTGCTAGAGGTAGCGGACGCTCCAGCACCGGGGAGCTGTTTTTT,CSARGSGRSSTGELFF
TRBJ2-3,TRBV7-6,few,13,-,TGTGCCAGCAGCTTAGGAAGTCCCAATACGCAGTATTTT,CASSLGSPNTQYF
TRBJ2-1,TRBV19,many,14,TRBD2,TGTGCCAGTAGGACTAGCGGGAGGCACAATGAGCAGTTCTTC,CASRTSGRHNEQFF
TRBJ2-3,TRBV7-9,many,13,-,TGTGCCAGCAGCTTCCATAGCACAGATACGCAGTATTTT,CASSFHSTDTQYF